This is a list of T cell receptor beta chains from one sample in a study of cytomegalovirus exposure and HLA in healthy donors. Sequencing was performed with immunoSEQ multiplex PCR; in TCRdb, only in-frame clones are kept and a portion is missing. The profile shows roughly 95,000 clones, around 85% of them singletons. Sequencing input: PBMCs. These receptors were obtained from a man between 18 and 35 years old in good health and CMV-seropositive. The CDR3 runs from the conserved cysteine through the conserved F or W. The D gene is left open where the match is weak. The size of a clone is reported for some rows only, either as once, few or many, or as a class for expanded clones.

v_call: TRBV4-1; d_call: TRBD2; j_call: TRBJ2-1; clone_size: NA; cdr3_aa: CASSRSGTSGGMYNEQFF; cdr3_nt: TGCGCCAGCAGCCGCTCCGGGACTAGCGGGGGTATGTACAATGAGCAGTTCTTC
v_call: TRBV30; d_call: NA; j_call: TRBJ1-3; clone_size: NA; cdr3_aa: CAFGRGSYGNTIYF; cdr3_nt: TGTGCCTTCGGTCGGGGGTCGTACGGAAACACCATATATTTT
v_call: TRBV6-1; d_call: TRBD1; j_call: TRBJ1-1; clone_size: NA; cdr3_aa: CASSVDRGYGDTEAFF; cdr3_nt: TGTGCCAGCAGTGTCGACAGGGGGTACGGGGACACTGAAGCTTTCTTT
v_call: TRBV9; d_call: NA; j_call: TRBJ2-1; clone_size: NA; cdr3_aa: CASSGDTSSYNEQFF; cdr3_nt: TGTGCCAGCAGCGGGGACACGAGCTCCTACAATGAGCAGTTCTTC
v_call: TRBV27; d_call: NA; j_call: TRBJ2-2; clone_size: NA; cdr3_aa: CASSFSLLNTGELFF; cdr3_nt: TGTGCCAGCAGTTTTTCACTTCTGAACACCGGGGAGCTGTTTTTT
v_call: TRBV27; d_call: NA; j_call: TRBJ1-3; clone_size: NA; cdr3_aa: CASSPSSGNTIYF; cdr3_nt: TGTGCCAGCAGTCCCTCCTCTGGAAACACCATATATTTT
v_call: TRBV6-1; d_call: TRBD1; j_call: TRBJ1-2; clone_size: NA; cdr3_aa: CASRARDRDGYTF; cdr3_nt: TGTGCCAGCAGGGCTCGGGACAGAGATGGCTACACCTTC
v_call: TRBV2; d_call: TRBD1; j_call: TRBJ2-1; clone_size: NA; cdr3_aa: CASNLMGTGDYNEQFF; cdr3_nt: TGTGCCAGCAACCTGATGGGGACAGGGGACTACAATGAGCAGTTCTTC
v_call: TRBV27; d_call: NA; j_call: TRBJ1-5; clone_size: NA; cdr3_aa: CASSPRQNQPQHF; cdr3_nt: TGTGCCAGCAGCCCAAGACAGAATCAGCCCCAGCATTTT
v_call: TRBV5-1; d_call: TRBD2; j_call: TRBJ2-1; clone_size: NA; cdr3_aa: CASSREGLAGVAYNEQFF; cdr3_nt: TGCGCCAGCAGCCGGGAGGGACTAGCGGGAGTCGCCTACAATGAGCAGTTCTTC
v_call: TRBV6-6; d_call: NA; j_call: TRBJ2-7; clone_size: few; cdr3_aa: CASRQSWGHYEQYF; cdr3_nt: TGTGCCAGCAGACAGTCCTGGGGACACTACGAGCAGTACTTC
v_call: TRBV27; d_call: NA; j_call: TRBJ2-1; clone_size: NA; cdr3_aa: CASSYDPSSYNEQFF; cdr3_nt: TGTGCCAGCAGTTATGATCCGAGCTCCTACAATGAGCAGTTCTTC
v_call: TRBV28; d_call: TRBD1; j_call: TRBJ2-4; clone_size: NA; cdr3_aa: CASSPLRGQLAKNIQYF; cdr3_nt: TGTGCCAGCAGTCCACTACGGGGACAGCTAGCCAAAAACATTCAGTACTTC
v_call: TRBV28; d_call: NA; j_call: TRBJ1-4; clone_size: NA; cdr3_aa: CANSRTGESGKLFF; cdr3_nt: TGTGCCAACTCTAGAACCGGGGAGAGTGGGAAACTGTTTTTT
v_call: TRBV7-2; d_call: NA; j_call: TRBJ1-4; clone_size: NA; cdr3_aa: CASSHDGESTNEKLFF; cdr3_nt: TGTGCCAGCAGTCACGACGGAGAGTCAACTAATGAAAAACTGTTTTTT
v_call: TRBV30; d_call: TRBD1; j_call: TRBJ1-4; clone_size: NA; cdr3_aa: CAWSVGQGGEKLFF; cdr3_nt: TGTGCCTGGAGTGTGGGACAGGGAGGTGAAAAACTGTTTTTT
v_call: TRBV11-3; d_call: NA; j_call: TRBJ1-5; clone_size: NA; cdr3_aa: CASSAVGRAQPQHF; cdr3_nt: TGTGCCAGCAGCGCAGTGGGCAGGGCCCAGCCCCAGCATTTT
v_call: TRBV6-6; d_call: NA; j_call: TRBJ1-3; clone_size: NA; cdr3_aa: CASSYMGPSSGNTIYF; cdr3_nt: TGTGCCAGCAGTTATATGGGGCCGAGCTCTGGAAACACCATATATTTT
v_call: TRBV28; d_call: NA; j_call: TRBJ1-2; clone_size: NA; cdr3_aa: CASSLLGGDYGYTF; cdr3_nt: TGTGCCAGCAGTTTATTGGGGGGAGACTATGGCTACACCTTC
v_call: TRBV5-4; d_call: TRBD1; j_call: TRBJ1-5; clone_size: NA; cdr3_aa: CASSYGTAQNQPQHF; cdr3_nt: TGTGCCAGCAGTTACGGGACAGCCCAGAATCAGCCCCAGCATTTT
v_call: TRBV28; d_call: TRBD1; j_call: TRBJ1-4; clone_size: NA; cdr3_aa: CASSPGTGGPNEKLFF; cdr3_nt: TGTGCCAGCAGTCCCGGGACAGGGGGTCCTAATGAAAAACTGTTTTTT
v_call: TRBV27; d_call: NA; j_call: TRBJ1-1; clone_size: NA; cdr3_aa: CASSLDTRNEAFF; cdr3_nt: TGTGCCAGCAGTCTCGACACACGAAATGAAGCTTTCTTT
v_call: TRBV19; d_call: NA; j_call: TRBJ2-2; clone_size: NA; cdr3_aa: CASSIATGNTGELFF; cdr3_nt: TGTGCCAGTAGTATAGCCACAGGGAACACCGGGGAGCTGTTTTTT
v_call: TRBV2; d_call: TRBD1; j_call: TRBJ1-5; clone_size: NA; cdr3_aa: CASSGQTGGYQPQHF; cdr3_nt: TGTGCCAGCAGTGGTCAGACAGGGGGATATCAGCCCCAGCATTTT
v_call: TRBV29-1; d_call: NA; j_call: TRBJ2-1; clone_size: NA; cdr3_aa: CSVAGTTYNEQFF; cdr3_nt: TGCAGCGTTGCGGGAACCACCTACAATGAGCAGTTCTTC
v_call: TRBV5-1; d_call: TRBD2; j_call: TRBJ2-7; clone_size: NA; cdr3_aa: CASSSGLAGGPREQYF; cdr3_nt: TGCGCCAGCAGCTCCGGACTAGCGGGAGGGCCAAGGGAGCAGTACTTC
v_call: TRBV10-2; d_call: NA; j_call: TRBJ1-5; clone_size: NA; cdr3_aa: CASSEGGNQPQHF; cdr3_nt: TGCGCCAGCAGTGAGGGCGGGAATCAGCCCCAGCATTTT
v_call: TRBV5-1; d_call: TRBD2; j_call: TRBJ2-5; clone_size: NA; cdr3_aa: CASSVGLAETQYF; cdr3_nt: TGCGCCAGCAGCGTGGGACTAGCCGAGACCCAGTACTTC
v_call: TRBV11-2; d_call: TRBD1; j_call: TRBJ1-3; clone_size: NA; cdr3_aa: CASSSSPRGRGNTIYF; cdr3_nt: TGTGCCAGCAGCTCCAGTCCCAGGGGGCGAGGAAACACCATATATTTT
v_call: TRBV2; d_call: TRBD1; j_call: TRBJ1-4; clone_size: few; cdr3_aa: CASSEDREDEKLFF; cdr3_nt: TGTGCCAGCAGTGAGGACAGGGAGGATGAAAAACTGTTTTTT
v_call: TRBV19; d_call: NA; j_call: TRBJ1-2; clone_size: NA; cdr3_aa: CASSQQGNYGYTF; cdr3_nt: TGTGCCAGTAGTCAACAGGGAAACTATGGCTACACCTTC
v_call: TRBV11-2; d_call: NA; j_call: TRBJ1-1; clone_size: NA; cdr3_aa: CASSPIRTRDAAFF; cdr3_nt: TGTGCCAGCAGCCCGATACGAACTCGAGATGCAGCTTTCTTT
v_call: TRBV30; d_call: NA; j_call: TRBJ1-2; clone_size: NA; cdr3_aa: CAWTAPRGYTF; cdr3_nt: TGTGCCTGGACCGCGCCCCGGGGCTACACCTTC